This passage covers 27 T cell receptor beta chains from one sample sequenced in a study of cytotoxic CD8 clonotypes in ibrutinib-treated CLL. Some clones are missing from TCRdb's copy, which holds only in-frame ones; the method was immunoSEQ multiplex PCR. The table lists 60,000 to 70,000 clones, 45% to 65% of them singletons. The input for sequencing was PBMCs, taken after 12 months of ibrutinib treatment. The receptors here all came from a human donor with chronic lymphocytic leukemia.

The CDR3 reads CASSLPQGMSYGYTF. The DNA for the CDR3 is TGTGCCAGCAGCTTACCCCAGGGTATGAGCTATGGCTACACCTTC. The chain employs TRBV7-8 and TRBJ1-2, with D possibly being TRBD1 (5 bases). The length of the CDR3 is 15 residues. From germline, CDR1 is SGHVS and CDR2 FQNEAQ. V was pared by 2 bases and J by 4 bases, with 14 bases between.

This clone turned up a few times. This rearrangement joins TRBV7-9 to TRBJ2-4; weak D call: TRBD1 (6 bases). CDR1 and CDR2 from the germline V gene are SEHNR and FQNEAQ (reference sequence). V lost 1 base, J lost 0 bases, and 16 bases lay in between. This CDR3 region has 18 residues. CDR3 residues: CASSLVGRTDLAKNIQYF. CDR3 sequence (DNA): TGTGCCAGCAGCTTAGTGGGACGGACAGATCTAGCCAAAAACATTCAGTACTTC.

The chain carries TRBV7-7 and TRBJ2-1, with TRBD2 as a possible D gene (5 bases). Trimming shortened V by 3 bases and J by 9 bases, and 12 bases separated the two germline ends. Germline V gene sequence: CDR1 SSHAT, CDR2 FNYEAQ (reference sequence). The CDR3 covers 13 residues. The CDR3 DNA is TGTGCCAGCAGCTTGTTACGGGAAGCTGAGCAGTTCTTC. This translates into CASSLLREAEQFF.

The chain combines TRBV20-1 with TRBJ2-1, with a possible D match to TRBD1 (6 bases). The CDR3 runs to 11 residues. Deletions cut 6 bases from V and 9 bases from J, with 12 bases between. CDR1 DFQATT and CDR2 SNEGSKA come from the germline V gene (reference sequence). CDR3 protein: CSACRGFEQFF. The CDR3 DNA reads as TGCAGTGCATGCAGGGGTTTTGAGCAGTTCTTC.

The chain joins TRBV11-3 to TRBJ2-1; D unclear. This CDR3 has 13 residues. From germline, CDR1 is SGHNT and CDR2 YENEEA. V was pared by 5 bases and J by 7 bases, with 12 bases between. CDR3 in amino acids: CASSPTSRNEQFF. The CDR3 DNA reads as TGTGCCAGCAGCCCGACGAGCCGAAATGAGCAGTTCTTC.

CDR3 DNA sequence: TGCGCCAGCAGCGGCGGACTTAACTTGTACGAGCAGTACTTC. Translation gives CASSGGLNLYEQYF. The genes are TRBV5-1 and TRBJ2-7; maybe TRBD2 (5 bases). This CDR3 contains 14 residues. V was trimmed by 4 bases and J by 4 bases, leaving 15 bases between them. Germline V CDR1 and CDR2: SGHRS, YFSETQ.

This sequence joins TRBV28 and TRBJ1-5; D ambiguous. Germline assignment: CDR1 MDHEN and CDR2 SYDVKM. This CDR3 comprises 12 residues. V lost 2 bases and J 6 bases, leaving 5 bases between the germline ends. The CDR3 spells CASSLTSQPQHF. In DNA form, the CDR3 reads TGTGCCAGCAGTTTAACTTCTCAGCCCCAGCATTTT.

On this clone: A single base is all that separates this from a far larger clone, so a read error is likely. The chain employs TRBV7-2 and TRBJ1-5; D not resolved. Per the germline V gene, CDR1 is SGHTA and CDR2 is FQGNSA. V was cut by 8 bases and J by 0 bases, with 5 bases left in between. The CDR3 loop spans 12 amino acids. In nucleotides, the CDR3 is TGTGCCAGCGGATATAGCAATCAGCCCCAGCATTTT. The encoded protein is CASGYSNQPQHF.

The rearrangement joins TRBV6-5 to TRBJ2-3; unclear D gene. The CDR3 sequence is 11 residues long. V lost 6 bases and J 8 bases, leaving 9 bases between the germline ends. From germline, CDR1 is MNHEY and CDR2 SVGAGI. The CDR3: CASSRGGTQYF. DNA for the CDR3: TGTGCCAGCAGCCGTGGTGGTACGCAGTATTTT.

The chain uses TRBV11-1 and TRBJ2-7; TRBD2 matches at 7 bases. The CDR3 spans 15 residues. Germline V gene sequence: CDR1 SGHAT, CDR2 FQDESV (reference sequence). V was clipped by 5 bases and J by 6 bases; unmatched bases: 13. The CDR3 loop is CASSPLARDYSEQYF. DNA for the CDR3: TGTGCCAGCAGCCCCCTCGCCAGGGACTATTCCGAGCAGTACTTC.

The chain employs TRBV6-5 and TRBJ2-1; 11 bases fit TRBD2. With V trimmed by 6 bases and J by 9 bases, 7 bases remained unmatched. The length of the CDR3 is 14 residues. The germline gives CDR1 MNHEY, CDR2 SVGAGI. CDR3 sequence reads: CASRPLAGAVEQFF. The CDR3 DNA reads as TGTGCCAGCAGGCCACTAGCGGGAGCGGTTGAGCAGTTCTTC.

The chain is built from TRBV5-6 and TRBJ2-5; D call uncertain. The germline CDR1 and CDR2 sequences are SGHDT and YYEEEE. This CDR3 is 11 amino acids long. V was pared by 0 bases and J by 5 bases, with 2 bases between. CDR3 nucleotides: TGTGCCAGCAGCTTGGCTGAGACCCAGTACTTC. Translated: CASSLAETQYF.

This clone was found a few times. The CDR3 DNA reads as TGCGCCAGCAGCTTGATAGCAGCAACCACAGATACGCAGTATTTT. Translating gives CASSLIAATTDTQYF. V usage is TRBV5-1 and J usage is TRBJ2-3, with D unresolved. This CDR3 is built from 15 residues. With 1 base removed from V and 2 bases from J, the gap between germline ends came to 11 bases. CDR1 is SGHRS and CDR2 is YFSETQ in the germline V gene.

The chain employs TRBV7-2 and TRBJ2-1, with no clear D. From germline, CDR1 is SGHTA and CDR2 FQGNSA. This CDR3 region has 12 residues. V was pared by 4 bases and J by 8 bases, with 9 bases between. The CDR3 DNA is TGTGCCAGCAGCTCACTGGCTTATGAGCAGTTCTTC. As protein: CASSSLAYEQFF.

The CDR3 loop reads CASSSRWGGRAPETQYF. The DNA for the CDR3 is TGTGCCAGCAGCTCTCGCTGGGGAGGGAGGGCCCCAGAGACCCAGTACTTC. The V gene is TRBV21-1, the J gene TRBJ2-5; the table's D call of TRBD2 was not tested on the DNA. TRBV21-1 is reported as a pseudogene. The CDR3 loop spans 17 amino acids.

This rearrangement joins TRBV4-1 to TRBJ2-7; 7 nucleotides line up with TRBD1. From germline, CDR1 is MGHRA and CDR2 YSYEKL. The CDR3 contains 19 residues. Trimming at V came to 1 base and at J to 9 bases, leaving 24 bases not matched to a gene. In DNA, the CDR3 is TGCGCCAGCAGCCAAGGTAACAGGGGAAATTTCAACGGACCTACTAGGCAGTACTTC. It translates to CASSQGNRGNFNGPTRQYF.

The chain links TRBV5-4 to TRBJ2-7; D ambiguous. The CDR3 totals 13 residues. Between the trimmed V and J ends, which lost 0 bases and 4 bases, there was a span of 8 bases. The germline gives CDR1 SGHNT, CDR2 YYREEE (reference sequence). The CDR3 nucleotides read TGTGCCAGCAGCTTGGGGGTTTCTTACGAGCAGTACTTC. As protein: CASSLGVSYEQYF.

This clone was recorded only once. The chain recombines TRBV7-6 with TRBJ2-1, with D tentatively TRBD2 (6 bases). This CDR3 region has 14 residues. Trimming took off 7 bases at V and 4 bases at J, with 14 bases between the two ends. Germline CDR1 SGHVS, CDR2 FNYEAQ. CDR3 loop: CASNSGRPYNEQFF. The CDR3 nucleotides read TGTGCCAGCAATAGCGGAAGGCCTTACAATGAGCAGTTCTTC.

The chain is built from TRBV15 and TRBJ1-5; TRBD1 aligns across 8 bases. The CDR3 covers 14 residues. V was pared by 2 bases and J by 6 bases, with 3 bases of the junction left unmatched. In germline, CDR1 is LNHNV, CDR2 YYDKDF (reference sequence). The DNA of the CDR3 is TGTGCCACCAGCAGACACAGGGGGGGTCAGCCCCAGCATTTT. Its translation: CATSRHRGGQPQHF.

This chain joins TRBV7-2 and TRBJ2-2, with a possible D match to TRBD1 (6 bases). Trimming shortened V by 0 bases and J by 4 bases, and 6 bases separated the two germline ends. Germline CDR1 and CDR2: SGHTA and FQGNSA. The CDR3 length is 14 residues. CDR3 bases: TGTGCCAGCAGCTTAGCGGGGGCCACCGGGGAGCTGTTTTTT. Encoded protein: CASSLAGATGELFF.

This chain uses TRBV19 with TRBJ2-1; the D is unclear. The CDR3 runs to 14 residues. Germline values: CDR1 LNHDA, CDR2 SQIVND (reference sequence). Trimming stripped 5 bases from V and 6 bases from J, with 14 bases between. CDR3 DNA: TGTGCCAGTAGTTCTGCTCTGAACCTCAATGAGCAGTTCTTC. This translates into CASSSALNLNEQFF.

V usage is TRBV7-6 and J usage is TRBJ2-1, with 7 bases identical to TRBD2. The CDR3 is made up of 14 amino acids. With 4 bases clipped from V and 7 bases from J, the junction kept 7 bases outside the gene matches. Per the germline V gene, CDR1 is SGHVS and CDR2 is FNYEAQ. CDR3 in amino acids: CASSSTLRENEQFF. The CDR3 nucleotides are TGTGCCAGCAGCTCAACGCTGCGGGAGAATGAGCAGTTCTTC.

The chain uses TRBV28 and TRBJ1-2, with a tentative D call TRBD1 (5 bases). From germline, CDR1 is MDHEN and CDR2 SYDVKM. Trimming took 6 bases from V and 4 from J, leaving 12 bases between them. The CDR3 has 13 residues. CDR3 loop: CASSLPGGYGYTF. DNA for the CDR3: TGTGCCAGCAGCCTCCCGGGGGGCTATGGCTACACCTTC.

This sequence joins TRBV18 and TRBJ2-2; the match to TRBD2 covers 13 bases. With V trimmed by 2 bases and J by 4 bases, 10 bases remained unmatched. Germline CDR1 is KGHSH and CDR2 is LQKENI. The CDR3 spans 19 residues. The CDR3: CASSPTGTSGVGGTGELFF. CDR3 sequence (DNA): TGTGCCAGCTCACCAACCGGGACTAGCGGGGTCGGTGGCACCGGGGAGCTGTTTTTT. The variable domain in full, with the rest retrieved from reference TRBV18 and TRBJ2-2, is NAGVMQNPRHLVRRRGQEARLRCSPMKGHSHVYWYRQLPEEGLKFMVYLQKENIIDESGMPKERFSAEFPKEGPSILRIQQVVRGDSAAYFCASSPTGTSGVGGTGELFFGEGSRLTVL.

V usage is TRBV15 and J usage is TRBJ2-1, with 11 bases aligning to TRBD2. CDR1 and CDR2 (germline): LNHNV, YYDKDF (reference sequence). This CDR3 has 15 residues. Trimming took 1 base from V and 6 from J; bases not matched to a gene: 2. The CDR3 here is CATSRGTSGSNEQFF. The CDR3 DNA reads TGTGCCACCAGCAGAGGAACTAGCGGGAGCAATGAGCAGTTCTTC. Full variable domain (missing parts from reference TRBV15 and TRBJ2-1): DAMVIQNPRYQVTQFGKPVTLSCSQTLNHNVMYWYQQKSSQAPKLLFHYYDKDFNNEADTPDNFQSRRPNTSFCFLDIRSPGLGDTAMYLCATSRGTSGSNEQFFGPGTRLTVL.

The chain recombines TRBV5-4 with TRBJ2-2; D unresolved. Trimming cost V 2 bases and J 4 bases, with 9 bases left between them. The CDR3 covers 14 residues. Germline CDR1 reads SGHNT; CDR2 reads YYREEE (reference sequence). CDR3 amino acids: CASSFDGPTGELFF. CDR3 coding DNA: TGTGCCAGCAGCTTCGACGGGCCCACCGGGGAGCTGTTTTTT.

For the CDR3, the DNA is TGTGCCAGCAGCGCCTCCTTACCGGGACAGGGTTCTTTTGACACCTTC. This translates into CASSASLPGQGSFDTF. The rearrangement joins TRBV9 to TRBJ1-2; 9 positions match TRBD1. Germline assignment: CDR1 SGDLS and CDR2 YYNGEE. This CDR3 is 16 amino acids long. Trimming removed 3 bases from V and 12 bases from J; junction bases left unmatched: 18.